This T cell receptor (beta chain) was profiled in a study of blood T cell repertoires in COVID-19. Overall study: Researchers got acute and convalescent COVID-19 samples from the United States, Italy and Spain. Sources were T cells, B-cell-depleted T cells, or PBMCs; the material itself was cDNA or gDNA.

Per the authors' pipeline: Amplification from reference gene primers served as the basis for estimated nucleated cell counts. Profiling relied on immunoSEQ multiplex PCR, and the TCRdb table lists in-frame clones only, not all of them. That table gives V, J and clone size, and the DNA gave D and trimming. This table holds around 250,000 clones, approximately 86% found once. This TCR was recovered from a man aged 35 to 55 with active or convalescent COVID-19. The sample consisted of peripheral blood.

CDR3: CASSLVQGYEKLFF. CDR3 nucleotide sequence: TGTGCCAGCAGCTTAGTACAGGGGTATGAAAAACTGTTTTTT. The chain is built from TRBV7-8 and TRBJ1-4, with TRBD1 matching 7 bases. This CDR3 region has 14 residues. V lost 1 base and J lost 6; bases outside the gene matches: 2. The V gene's germline CDR1 is SGHVS and CDR2 FQNEAQ.